This T cell receptor beta chain was captured by sequencing in a study of shared clonotypes between healthy human individuals. Overall study: Every donor yielded three CD4 naive, three CD4 memory, two CD8 naive and one CD8 memory plate.

Sequencing used immunoSEQ multiplex PCR; TCRdb keeps in-frame clones, though not all of them. This table holds about 2.5 million clones, roughly 92% found once. Findings and limits, study-wide: The generation probabilities recorded for non-shared clonotypes fell below those of clonotypes shared by all four donors. Naive subsets tended to show greater estimated richness than memory subsets.

Trimming took 1 base from V and 4 from J, leaving 14 bases between them. This CDR3 region has 16 residues. Germline CDR1 reads LGHNA; CDR2 reads YNFKEQ. All donors qualified as healthy HIV-negative adults and had experienced no recent acute infections or vaccinations. About this clone: Its antigen remains unidentified.

The chain carries TRBV4-2 and TRBJ1-5, with D possibly TRBD1 on 6 matching bases. This sequence originates from a man younger than 35 in good health. Some clones in this sample may be carry-over from other donors' samples. The sequenced material came from naive CD4+ T cells from PBMCs. As for subset: CD45RA+ positively selected. CDR3: CASSQASDSRNQPQHF. The CDR3 DNA sequence: TGTGCCAGCAGCCAAGCCTCGGACAGCCGGAATCAGCCCCAGCATTTT.